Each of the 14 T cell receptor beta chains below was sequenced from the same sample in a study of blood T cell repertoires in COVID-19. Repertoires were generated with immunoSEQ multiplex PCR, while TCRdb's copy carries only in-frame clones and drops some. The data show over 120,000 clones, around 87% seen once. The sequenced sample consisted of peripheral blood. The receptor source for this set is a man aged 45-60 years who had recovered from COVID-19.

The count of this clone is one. CDR3 region: CASSQGDRGYFQETQYF. The CDR3 coding sequence is TGTGCCAGCAGCCAGGGGGACAGGGGATATTTCCAAGAGACCCAGTACTTC. The V call is TRBV5-5, the J call TRBJ2-5, with 10 bases that match TRBD1. CDR3 length: 17 amino acids. Germline V lookup: CDR1 SGHKS, CDR2 YYEKEE (reference sequence). J gave up 1 base and V 4 bases, and 10 bases lay outside the gene matches.

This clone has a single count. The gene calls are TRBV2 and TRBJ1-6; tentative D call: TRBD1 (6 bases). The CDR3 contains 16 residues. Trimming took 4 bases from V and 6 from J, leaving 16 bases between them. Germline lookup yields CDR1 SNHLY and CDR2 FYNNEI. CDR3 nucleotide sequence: TGTGCCAGCAGTGCGTTAGGGGGTAATCGTAATTCACCCCTCCACTTT. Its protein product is CASSALGGNRNSPLHF.

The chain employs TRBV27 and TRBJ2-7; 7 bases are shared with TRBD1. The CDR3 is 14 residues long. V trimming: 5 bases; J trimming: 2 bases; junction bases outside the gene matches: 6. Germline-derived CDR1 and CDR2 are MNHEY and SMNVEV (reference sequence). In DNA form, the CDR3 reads TGTGCCAGCAGTACAACCGGGACAGCCTACGAGCAGTACTTC. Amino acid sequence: CASSTTGTAYEQYF.

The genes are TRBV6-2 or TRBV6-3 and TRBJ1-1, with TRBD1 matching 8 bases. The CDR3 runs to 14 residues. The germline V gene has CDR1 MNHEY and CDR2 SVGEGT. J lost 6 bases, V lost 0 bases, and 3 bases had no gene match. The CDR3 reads CASSYSQGAAEAFF. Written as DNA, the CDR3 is TGTGCCAGCAGTTACTCGCAGGGGGCGGCTGAAGCTTTCTTT.

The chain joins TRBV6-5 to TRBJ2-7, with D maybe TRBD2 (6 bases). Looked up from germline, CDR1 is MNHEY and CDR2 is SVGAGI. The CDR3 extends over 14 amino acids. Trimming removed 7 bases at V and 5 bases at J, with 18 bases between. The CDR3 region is CASMRGLGEDEQYF. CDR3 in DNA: TGTGCCAGCATGCGGGGATTGGGGGAAGACGAGCAGTACTTC.

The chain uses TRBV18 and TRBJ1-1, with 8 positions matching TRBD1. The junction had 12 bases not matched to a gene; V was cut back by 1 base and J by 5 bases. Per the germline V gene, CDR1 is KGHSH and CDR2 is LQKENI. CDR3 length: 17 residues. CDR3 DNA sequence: TGTGCCAGCTCACCACTACTGAACAGGGGGGTGGGGACTGAAGCTTTCTTT. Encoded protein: CASSPLLNRGVGTEAFF.

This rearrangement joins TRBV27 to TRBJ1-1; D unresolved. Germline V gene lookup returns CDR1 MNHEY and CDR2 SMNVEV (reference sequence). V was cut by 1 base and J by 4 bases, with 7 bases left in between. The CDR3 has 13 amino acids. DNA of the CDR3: TGTGCCAGCAGTTTATTGGGCAGCACTGAAGCTTTCTTT. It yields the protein CASSLLGSTEAFF.

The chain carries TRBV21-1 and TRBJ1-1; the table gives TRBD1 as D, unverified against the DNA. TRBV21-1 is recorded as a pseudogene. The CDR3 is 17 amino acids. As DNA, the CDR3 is TGTGCCAGCAGCAAAGGTTGTTTCAGGGGCTATCGAACTGAAGCTTTCTTT. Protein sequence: CASSKGCFRGYRTEAFF.

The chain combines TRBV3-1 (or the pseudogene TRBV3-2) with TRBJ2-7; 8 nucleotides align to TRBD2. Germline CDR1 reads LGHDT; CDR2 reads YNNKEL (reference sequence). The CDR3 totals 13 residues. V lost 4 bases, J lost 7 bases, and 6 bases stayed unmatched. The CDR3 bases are TGTGCCAGCAGCCTGGGACTAGGTGGGGAGCAGTACTTC. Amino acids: CASSLGLGGEQYF.

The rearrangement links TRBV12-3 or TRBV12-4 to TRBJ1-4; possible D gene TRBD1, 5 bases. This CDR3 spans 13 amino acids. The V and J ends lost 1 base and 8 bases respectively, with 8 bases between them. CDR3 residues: CASSLGGVEKLFF. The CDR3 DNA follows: TGTGCCAGCAGTTTAGGGGGGGTGGAAAAACTGTTTTTT.

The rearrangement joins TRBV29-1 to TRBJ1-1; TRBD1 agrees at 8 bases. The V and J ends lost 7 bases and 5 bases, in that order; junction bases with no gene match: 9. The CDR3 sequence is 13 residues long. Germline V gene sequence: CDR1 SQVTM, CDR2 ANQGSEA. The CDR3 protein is CSGKDRVYTEAFF. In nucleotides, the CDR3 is TGCAGCGGAAAGGACAGGGTATATACTGAAGCTTTCTTT.

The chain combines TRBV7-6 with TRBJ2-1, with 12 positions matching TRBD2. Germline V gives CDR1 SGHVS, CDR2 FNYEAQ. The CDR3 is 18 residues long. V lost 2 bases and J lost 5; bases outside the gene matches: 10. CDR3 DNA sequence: TGTGCCAGCAGCTTACTAGCGGGGGGGCCCGGAGCCCACAATGAGCAGTTCTTC. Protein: CASSLLAGGPGAHNEQFF.

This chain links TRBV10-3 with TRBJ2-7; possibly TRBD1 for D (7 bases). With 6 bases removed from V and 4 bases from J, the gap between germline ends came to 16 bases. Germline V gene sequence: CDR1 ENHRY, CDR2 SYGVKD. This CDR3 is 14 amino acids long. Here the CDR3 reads CAISPGGGSYEQYF. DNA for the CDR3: TGTGCCATCAGCCCAGGGGGAGGTTCTTACGAGCAGTACTTC.

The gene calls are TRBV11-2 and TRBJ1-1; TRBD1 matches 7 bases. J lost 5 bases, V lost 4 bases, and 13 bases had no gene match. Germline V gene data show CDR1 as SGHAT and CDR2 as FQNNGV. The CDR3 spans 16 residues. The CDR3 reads CASSSYLTGRATEAFF. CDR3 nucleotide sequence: TGTGCCAGCAGCTCTTACCTGACAGGGCGAGCGACTGAAGCTTTCTTT.